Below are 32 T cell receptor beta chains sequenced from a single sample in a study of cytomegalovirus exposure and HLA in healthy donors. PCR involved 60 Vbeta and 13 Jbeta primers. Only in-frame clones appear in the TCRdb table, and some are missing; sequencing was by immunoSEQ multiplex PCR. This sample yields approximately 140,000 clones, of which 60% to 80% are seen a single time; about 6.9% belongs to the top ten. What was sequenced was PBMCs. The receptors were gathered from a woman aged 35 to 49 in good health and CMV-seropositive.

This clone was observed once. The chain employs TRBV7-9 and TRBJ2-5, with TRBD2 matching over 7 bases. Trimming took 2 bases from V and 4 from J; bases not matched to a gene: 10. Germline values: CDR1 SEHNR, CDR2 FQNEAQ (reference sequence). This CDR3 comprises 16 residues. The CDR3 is CASSLSRLAGRETQYF. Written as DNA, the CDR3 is TGTGCCAGCAGCTTATCAAGACTAGCCGGTAGAGAGACCCAGTACTTC.

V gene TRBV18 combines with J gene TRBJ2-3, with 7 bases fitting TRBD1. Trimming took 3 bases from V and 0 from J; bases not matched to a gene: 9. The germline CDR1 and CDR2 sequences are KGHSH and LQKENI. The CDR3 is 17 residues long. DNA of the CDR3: TGTGCCAGCTCACCTCCCTCCGGGACAGCTAGCACAGATACGCAGTATTTT. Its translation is CASSPPSGTASTDTQYF.

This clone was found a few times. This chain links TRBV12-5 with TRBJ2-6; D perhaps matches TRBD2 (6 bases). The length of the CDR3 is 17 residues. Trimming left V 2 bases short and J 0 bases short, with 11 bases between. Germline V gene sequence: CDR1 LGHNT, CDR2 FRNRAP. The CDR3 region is CASGLREPNSGANVLTF. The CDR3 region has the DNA TGTGCTAGTGGTTTGCGGGAGCCAAACTCTGGGGCCAACGTCCTGACTTTC.

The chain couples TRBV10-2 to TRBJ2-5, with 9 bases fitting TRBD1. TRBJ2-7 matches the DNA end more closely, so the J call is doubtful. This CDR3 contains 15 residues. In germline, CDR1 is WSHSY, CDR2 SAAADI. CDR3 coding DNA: TGCGCCAGCAGCATAAACTCGGGACAGGGTTACGAGCAGTACTTC. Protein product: CASSINSGQGYEQYF.

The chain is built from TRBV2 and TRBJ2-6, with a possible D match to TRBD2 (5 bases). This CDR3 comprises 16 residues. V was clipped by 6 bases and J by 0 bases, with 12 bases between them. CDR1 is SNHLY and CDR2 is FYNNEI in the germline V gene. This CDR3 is CASRLGVSSGANVLTF. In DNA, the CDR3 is TGTGCCAGCAGGCTCGGGGTTAGCTCTGGGGCCAACGTCCTGACTTTC. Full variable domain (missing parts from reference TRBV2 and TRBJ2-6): EPEVTQTPSHQVTQMGQEVILRCVPISNHLYFYWYRQILGQKVEFLVSFYNNEISEKSEIFDDQFSVERPDGSNFTLKIRSTKLEDSAMYFCASRLGVSSGANVLTFGAGSRLTVL.

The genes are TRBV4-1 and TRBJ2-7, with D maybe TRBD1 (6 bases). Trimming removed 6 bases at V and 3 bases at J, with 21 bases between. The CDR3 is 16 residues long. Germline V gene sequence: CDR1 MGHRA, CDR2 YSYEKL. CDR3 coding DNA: TGCGCCAGCAGTAACAGGTTTGAAGGGGGACACTACGAGCAGTACTTC. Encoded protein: CASSNRFEGGHYEQYF.

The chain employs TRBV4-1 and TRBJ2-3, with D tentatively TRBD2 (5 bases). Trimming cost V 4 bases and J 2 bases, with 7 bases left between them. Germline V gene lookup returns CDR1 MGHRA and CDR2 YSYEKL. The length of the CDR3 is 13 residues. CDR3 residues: CASSPTNTDTQYF. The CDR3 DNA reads TGCGCCAGCAGCCCGACTAACACAGATACGCAGTATTTT.

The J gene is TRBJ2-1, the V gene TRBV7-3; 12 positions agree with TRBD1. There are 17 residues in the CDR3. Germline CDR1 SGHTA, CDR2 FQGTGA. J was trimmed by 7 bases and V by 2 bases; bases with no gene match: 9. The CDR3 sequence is CASSLPPGQGAKNEQFF. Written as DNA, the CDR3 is TGTGCCAGCAGCTTACCCCCGGGACAGGGGGCTAAAAATGAGCAGTTCTTC. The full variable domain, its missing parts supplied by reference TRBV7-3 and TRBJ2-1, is GAGVSQTPSNKVTEKGKYVELRCDPISGHTALYWYRQSLGQGPEFLIYFQGTGAADDSGLPNDRFFAVRPEGSVSTLKIQRTERGDSAVYLCASSLPPGQGAKNEQFFGPGTRLTVL.

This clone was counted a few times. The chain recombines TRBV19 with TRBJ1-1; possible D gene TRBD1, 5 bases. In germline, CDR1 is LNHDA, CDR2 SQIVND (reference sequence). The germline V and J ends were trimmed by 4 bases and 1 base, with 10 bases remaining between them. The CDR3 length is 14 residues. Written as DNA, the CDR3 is TGTGCCAGTAGTAAGCAGGGCCAGAACACTGAAGCTTTCTTT. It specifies CASSKQGQNTEAFF. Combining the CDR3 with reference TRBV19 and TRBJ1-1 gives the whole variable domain DGGITQSPKYLFRKEGQNVTLSCEQNLNHDAMYWYRQDPGQGLRLIYYSQIVNDFQKGDIAEGYSVSREKKESFPLTVTSAQKNPTAFYLCASSKQGQNTEAFFGQGTRLTVV.

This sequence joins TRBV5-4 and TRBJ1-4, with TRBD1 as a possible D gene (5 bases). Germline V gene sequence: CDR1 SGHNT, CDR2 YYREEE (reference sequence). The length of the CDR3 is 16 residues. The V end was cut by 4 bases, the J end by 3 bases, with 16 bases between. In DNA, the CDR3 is TGTGCCAGCAGCGCGGGACTCCCGGTGTCTAATGAAAAACTGTTTTTT. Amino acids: CASSAGLPVSNEKLFF.

CDR3: CASTLGSGETQYF. DNA for the CDR3: TGTGCCAGCACTTTGGGGAGCGGAGAGACCCAGTACTTC. V is TRBV2 and J is TRBJ2-5; possibly TRBD2 for D (5 bases). Between the trimmed V and J ends, which lost 7 bases and 4 bases, there was a span of 13 bases. The CDR3 spans 13 residues. The germline V gene has CDR1 SNHLY and CDR2 FYNNEI.

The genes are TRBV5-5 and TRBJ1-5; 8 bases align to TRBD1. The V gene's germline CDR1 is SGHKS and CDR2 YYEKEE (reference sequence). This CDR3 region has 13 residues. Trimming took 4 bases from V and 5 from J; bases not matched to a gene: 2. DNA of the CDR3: TGTGCCAGCAGCGCGACAGGGGATCAGCCCCAGCATTTT. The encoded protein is CASSATGDQPQHF.

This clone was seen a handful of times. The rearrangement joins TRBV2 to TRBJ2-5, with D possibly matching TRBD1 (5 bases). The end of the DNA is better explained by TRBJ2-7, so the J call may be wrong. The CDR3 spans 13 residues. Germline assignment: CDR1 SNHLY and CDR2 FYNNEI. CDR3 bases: TGTGCCAGCGCGCGCAGGGTCGAGAGCGAGCAGTACTTC. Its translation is CASARRVESEQYF.

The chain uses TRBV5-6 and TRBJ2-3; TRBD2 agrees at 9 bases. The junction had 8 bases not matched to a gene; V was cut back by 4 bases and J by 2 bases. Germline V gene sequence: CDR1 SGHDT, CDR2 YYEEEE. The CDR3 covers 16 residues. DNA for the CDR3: TGTGCCAGCAGCGATGAGAAGCGGGGGGTCACAGATACGCAGTATTTT. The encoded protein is CASSDEKRGVTDTQYF. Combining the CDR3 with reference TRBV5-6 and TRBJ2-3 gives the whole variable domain DAGVTQSPTHLIKTRGQQVTLRCSPKSGHDTVSWYQQALGQGPQFIFQYYEEEERQRGNFPDRFSGHQFPNYSSELNVNALLLGDSALYLCASSDEKRGVTDTQYFGPGTRLTVL.

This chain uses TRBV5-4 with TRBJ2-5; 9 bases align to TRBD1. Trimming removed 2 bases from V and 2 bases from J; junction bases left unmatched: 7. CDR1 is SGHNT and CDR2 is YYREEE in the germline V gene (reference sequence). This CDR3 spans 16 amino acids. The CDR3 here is CASSLLYRGRQETQYF. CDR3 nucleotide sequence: TGTGCCAGCAGCTTATTGTACAGGGGGCGACAAGAGACCCAGTACTTC. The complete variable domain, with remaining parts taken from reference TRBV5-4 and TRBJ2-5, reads ETGVTQSPTHLIKTRGQQVTLRCSSQSGHNTVSWYQQALGQGPQFIFQYYREEENGRGNFPPRFSGLQFPNYSSELNVNALELDDSALYLCASSLLYRGRQETQYFGPGTRLLVL.

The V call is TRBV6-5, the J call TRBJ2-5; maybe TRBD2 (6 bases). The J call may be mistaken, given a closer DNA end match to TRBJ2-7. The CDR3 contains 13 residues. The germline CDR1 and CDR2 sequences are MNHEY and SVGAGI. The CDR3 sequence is CASMEGPGREQYF. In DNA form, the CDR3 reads TGTGCCAGCATGGAGGGGCCCGGTCGCGAGCAGTACTTC.

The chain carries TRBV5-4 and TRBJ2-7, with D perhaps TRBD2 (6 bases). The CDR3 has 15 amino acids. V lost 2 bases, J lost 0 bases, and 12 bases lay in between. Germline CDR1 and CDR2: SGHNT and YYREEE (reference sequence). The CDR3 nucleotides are TGTGCCAGCAGCTTAAACGGGGGACGCTCCTACGAGCAGTACTTC. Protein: CASSLNGGRSYEQYF. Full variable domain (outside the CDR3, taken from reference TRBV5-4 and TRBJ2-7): ETGVTQSPTHLIKTRGQQVTLRCSSQSGHNTVSWYQQALGQGPQFIFQYYREEENGRGNFPPRFSGLQFPNYSSELNVNALELDDSALYLCASSLNGGRSYEQYFGPGTRLTVT.

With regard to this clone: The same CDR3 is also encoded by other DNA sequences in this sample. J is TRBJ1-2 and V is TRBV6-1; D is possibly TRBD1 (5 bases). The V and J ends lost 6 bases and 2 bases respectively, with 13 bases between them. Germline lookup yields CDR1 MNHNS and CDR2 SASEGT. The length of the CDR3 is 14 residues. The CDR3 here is CASSPDSWNYGYTF. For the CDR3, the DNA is TGTGCCAGCAGCCCTGACAGCTGGAACTATGGCTACACCTTC.

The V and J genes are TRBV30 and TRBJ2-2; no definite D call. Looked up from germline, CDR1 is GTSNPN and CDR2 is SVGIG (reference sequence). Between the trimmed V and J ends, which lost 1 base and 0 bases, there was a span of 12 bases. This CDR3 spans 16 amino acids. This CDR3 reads CAWSGAPLSNTGELFF. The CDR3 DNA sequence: TGTGCCTGGAGTGGGGCCCCCCTCTCGAACACCGGGGAGCTGTTTTTT.

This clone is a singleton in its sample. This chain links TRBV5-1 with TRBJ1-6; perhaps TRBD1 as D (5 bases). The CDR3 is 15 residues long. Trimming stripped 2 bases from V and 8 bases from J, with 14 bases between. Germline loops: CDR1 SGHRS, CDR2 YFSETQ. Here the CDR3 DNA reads TGCGCCAGCAGCTTCACGGGGGAAGGTGATTCACCCCTCCACTTT. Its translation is CASSFTGEGDSPLHF.

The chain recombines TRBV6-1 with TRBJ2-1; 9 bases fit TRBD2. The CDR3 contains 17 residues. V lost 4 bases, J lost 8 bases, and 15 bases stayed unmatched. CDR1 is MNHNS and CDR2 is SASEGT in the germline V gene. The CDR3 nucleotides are TGTGCCAGCAGTGTTTGGACTAGCGTCCTGGTAAAGGATGAGCAGTTCTTC. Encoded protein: CASSVWTSVLVKDEQFF.

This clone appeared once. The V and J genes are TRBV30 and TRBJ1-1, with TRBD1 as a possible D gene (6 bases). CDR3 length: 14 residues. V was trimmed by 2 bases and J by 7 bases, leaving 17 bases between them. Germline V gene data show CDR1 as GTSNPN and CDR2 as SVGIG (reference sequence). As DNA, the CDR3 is TGTGCCTGGAGTCAGACACCTCGGACAGTTGAAGCTTTCTTT. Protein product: CAWSQTPRTVEAFF. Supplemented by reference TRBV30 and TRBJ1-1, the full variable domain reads SQTIHQWPATLVQPVGSPLSLECTVEGTSNPNLYWYRQAAGRGLQLLFYSVGIGQISSEVPQNLSASRPQDRQFILSSKKLLLSDSGFYLCAWSQTPRTVEAFFGQGTRLTVV.

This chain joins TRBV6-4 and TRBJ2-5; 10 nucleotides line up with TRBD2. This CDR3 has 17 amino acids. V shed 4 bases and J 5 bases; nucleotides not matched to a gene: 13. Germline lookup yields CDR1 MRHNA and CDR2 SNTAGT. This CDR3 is CASSGKRGGRMAETQYF. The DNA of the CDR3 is TGTGCCAGCAGTGGCAAGCGGGGGGGCCGGATGGCGGAGACCCAGTACTTC.

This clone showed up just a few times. For the CDR3, the DNA is TGTGCCAGCAGCCAGCCAGCGGGGAACTCCTACGAGCAGTACTTC. Residues: CASSQPAGNSYEQYF. J is TRBJ2-7 and V is TRBV16, with TRBD2 matching 7 bases. This CDR3 has 15 residues. With 3 bases clipped from V and 0 bases from J, the junction kept 5 bases outside the gene matches. From germline, CDR1 is KGHSY and CDR2 FQNENV.

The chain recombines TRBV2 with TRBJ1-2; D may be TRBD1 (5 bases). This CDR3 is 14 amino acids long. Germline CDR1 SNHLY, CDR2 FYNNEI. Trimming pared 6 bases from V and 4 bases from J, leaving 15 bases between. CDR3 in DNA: TGTGCCAGCAGGGTAGACACAGGTTCCTATGGCTACACCTTC. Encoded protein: CASRVDTGSYGYTF.

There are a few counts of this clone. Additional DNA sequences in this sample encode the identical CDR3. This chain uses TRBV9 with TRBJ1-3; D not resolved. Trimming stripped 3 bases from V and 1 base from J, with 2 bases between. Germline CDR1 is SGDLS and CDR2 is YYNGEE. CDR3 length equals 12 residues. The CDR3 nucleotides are TGTGCCAGCAGCGCTTCTGGAAACACCATATATTTT. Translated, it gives CASSASGNTIYF.

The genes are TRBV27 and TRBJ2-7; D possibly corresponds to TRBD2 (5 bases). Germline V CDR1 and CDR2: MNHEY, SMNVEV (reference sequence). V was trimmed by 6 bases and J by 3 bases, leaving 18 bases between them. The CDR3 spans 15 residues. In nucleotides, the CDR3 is TGTGCCAGCAGCCCGCCCGGGGTAGCTAGCTACGAGCAGTACTTC. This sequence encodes CASSPPGVASYEQYF.

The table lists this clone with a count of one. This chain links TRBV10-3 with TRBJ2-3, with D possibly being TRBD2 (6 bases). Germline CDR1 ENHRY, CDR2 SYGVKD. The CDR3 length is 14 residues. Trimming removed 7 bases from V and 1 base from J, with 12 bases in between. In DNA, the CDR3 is TGTGCCATCAAAACAAGACTAGGCACAGATACGCAGTATTTT. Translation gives CAIKTRLGTDTQYF.

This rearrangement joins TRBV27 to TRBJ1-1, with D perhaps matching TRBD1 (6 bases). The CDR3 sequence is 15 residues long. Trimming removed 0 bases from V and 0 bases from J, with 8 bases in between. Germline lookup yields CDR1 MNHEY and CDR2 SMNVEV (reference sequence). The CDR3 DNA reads TGTGCCAGCAGTTTATCTGGGACAATGAACACTGAAGCTTTCTTT. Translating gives CASSLSGTMNTEAFF.

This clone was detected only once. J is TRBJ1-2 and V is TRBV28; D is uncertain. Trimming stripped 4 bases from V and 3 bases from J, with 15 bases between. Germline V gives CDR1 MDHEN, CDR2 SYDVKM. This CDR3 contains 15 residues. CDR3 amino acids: CASSSTPGAYYGYTF. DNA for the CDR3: TGTGCCAGCAGTTCTACCCCGGGTGCCTACTATGGCTACACCTTC.

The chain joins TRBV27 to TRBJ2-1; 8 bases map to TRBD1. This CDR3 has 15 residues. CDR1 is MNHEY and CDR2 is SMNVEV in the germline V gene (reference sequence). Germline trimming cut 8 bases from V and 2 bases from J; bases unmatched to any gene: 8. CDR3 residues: CASCGQGFPYNEQFF. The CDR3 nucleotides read TGTGCCAGCTGCGGACAGGGATTCCCCTACAATGAGCAGTTCTTC.

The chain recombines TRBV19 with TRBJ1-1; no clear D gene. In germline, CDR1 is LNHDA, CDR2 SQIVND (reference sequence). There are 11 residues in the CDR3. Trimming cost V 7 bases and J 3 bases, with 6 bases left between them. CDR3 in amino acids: CASTLYTEAFF. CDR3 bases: TGTGCCAGTACCCTATACACTGAAGCTTTCTTT. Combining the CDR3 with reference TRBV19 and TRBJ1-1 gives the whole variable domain DGGITQSPKYLFRKEGQNVTLSCEQNLNHDAMYWYRQDPGQGLRLIYYSQIVNDFQKGDIAEGYSVSREKKESFPLTVTSAQKNPTAFYLCASTLYTEAFFGQGTRLTVV.